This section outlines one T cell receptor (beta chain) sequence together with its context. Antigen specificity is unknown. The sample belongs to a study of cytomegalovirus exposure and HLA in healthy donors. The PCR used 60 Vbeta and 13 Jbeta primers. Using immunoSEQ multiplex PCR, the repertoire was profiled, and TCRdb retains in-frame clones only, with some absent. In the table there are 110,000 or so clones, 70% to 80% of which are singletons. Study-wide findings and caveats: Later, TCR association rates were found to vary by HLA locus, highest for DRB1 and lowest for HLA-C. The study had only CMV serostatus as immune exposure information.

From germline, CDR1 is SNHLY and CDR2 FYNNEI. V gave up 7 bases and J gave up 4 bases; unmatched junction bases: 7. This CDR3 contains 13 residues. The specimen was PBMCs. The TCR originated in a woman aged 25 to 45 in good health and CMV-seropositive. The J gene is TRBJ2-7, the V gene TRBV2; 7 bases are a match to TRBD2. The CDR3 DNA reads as TGTGCCAGCAAGCGGGACCACTTTTACGAGCAGTACTTC. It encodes CASKRDHFYEQYF.